The rows below give T cell receptor beta chains drawn from one sample of a study of response to subunit inactivated influenza vaccine. TCRdb reanalysed the RT-PCR reads using MiXCR and keeps one entry per CDR3 protein. This table holds about half a million distinct CDR3 sequences, approximately 11% found once. Material: PBMCs from blood, obtained roughly 6 weeks after vaccination. All receptors derive from a man aged 50 or older who received an inactivated influenza vaccine. Each CDR3 is given with its conserved first and last residue. The order of the fields is J gene, V gene, D gene, clone size, CDR3 protein, CDR3 DNA. The D gene is left open where the match is weak. A clone size is listed for some rows: how often the clone was seen (once, few, many), or a class if it is expanded.

>TRBJ2-7|TRBV12-3/TRBV12-4|TRBD1|many
CASSLRDRDHEQYF
TGTGCCAGCAGTTTAAGAGACAGGGACCACGAGCAGTACTTC
>TRBJ2-1|TRBV15|-|few
CATSGDPSGRSGPVVQFF
TGTGCCACCAGCGGAGACCCCTCTGGCAGATCGGGGCCCGTGGTGCAGTTCTTC
>TRBJ1-4|TRBV30|-|-
CAWMAPGAIEKLFF
TGTGCCTGGATGGCCCCCGGAGCGATTGAAAAACTGTTTTTT
>TRBJ2-7|TRBV11-2|-|few
CASSLMVSSYEQYF
TGTGCCAGCAGCTTAATGGTCTCAAGCTACGAGCAGTACTTC
>TRBJ2-7|TRBV9|TRBD1|many
CASSVAPGGFDEQYF
TGTGCCAGCAGCGTAGCTCCAGGGGGCTTCGACGAGCAGTACTTC
>TRBJ1-1|TRBV6-2/TRBV6-3|-|few
CASSYSIEGPGTEAFF
TGTGCCAGCAGTTACTCGATAGAGGGCCCTGGGACTGAAGCTTTCTTT
>TRBJ2-7|TRBV4-3|-|few
CASSQNPTGAYEQYF
TGCGCCAGCAGCCAAAACCCAACGGGGGCCTACGAGCAGTACTTC
>TRBJ2-3|TRBV10-3|-|-
CAISESPTKADTQYF
TGTGCCATCAGTGAGTCGCCGACAAAGGCAGATACGCAGTATTTT
>TRBJ2-3|TRBV24-1|-|few
CATSDFPADTQYF
TGTGCCACCAGTGATTTCCCAGCAGATACGCAGTATTTT
>TRBJ2-7|TRBV7-2|-|many
CASSFLAYEQYF
TGTGCCAGCAGCTTCTTGGCGTACGAGCAGTACTTC